The sequence of this T cell receptor beta chain was determined in a study of quantifying T cell responses using KT2 cells. Whole-study context: cDNA was made from DNase-treated RNA using alpha and beta constant primers.

Regarding the study as a whole: The number of KT2 alpha and beta sequences was a linear function of input KT2 cells.

In regard to this clonotype: The antigen remains undetermined.

The CDR3 length is 15 residues. The germline gives CDR1 SGHDT, CDR2 YYEEEE. With V trimmed by 3 bases and J by 8 bases, 11 bases remained unmatched. KT2, a clone with a known TCR, was spiked into unfractionated PBMC. Each cDNA got a UMI-containing oligo ligated at its 3' end. An equimolar mix of RC1.1 and RC1.2 primed the beta chain across TRBC1 and TRBC2. One entry per CDR3 protein, called by TCRdb with MiXCR from the UMI-ligation and nested PCR reads. The profile shows fewer than 45,000 distinct CDR3 sequences, 15% to 20% of them singletons. The receptor was isolated from a human donor. The gene calls are TRBV5-6 and TRBJ2-1; TRBD1 aligns across 7 bases. Sequences were obtained from PBMCs spiked with cells of the T cell clone KT2. The CDR3 is CASSSAPGGLDEQFF. In DNA, the CDR3 is TGTGCCAGCAGCTCGGCACCAGGGGGTTTGGATGAGCAGTTCTTC.